Listed here are 14 T cell receptor beta chains from one sample, sequenced in a study of blood T cell repertoires in COVID-19. The protocol was immunoSEQ multiplex PCR, while the TCRdb copy is restricted to in-frame clones and leaves out a portion. The sample has about 360,000 clones; 70% to 85% are singletons. The sample consisted of peripheral blood. All receptors derive from a human donor with acute or convalescent COVID-19. The donor label of this sample is uncertain.

The genes are TRBV5-1 and TRBJ1-2, with D possibly being TRBD1 (5 bases). The CDR3 sequence is 15 residues long. Germline loops: CDR1 SGHRS, CDR2 YFSETQ. The germline V and J ends were trimmed by 3 bases and 6 bases, with 18 bases remaining between them. The CDR3 sequence: CASSWGSPGGNGYTF. For the CDR3, the DNA is TGCGCCAGCAGCTGGGGGTCCCCGGGGGGGAATGGCTACACCTTC.

For this clone: Within the sample, other DNA sequences also encode this same CDR3. The chain employs TRBV28 and TRBJ1-6; D is uncertain. V shed 3 bases and J shed 4 bases, with 4 bases lying between them. The CDR3 runs 13 residues. The germline CDR1 and CDR2 sequences are MDHEN and SYDVKM. The DNA of the CDR3 is TGTGCCAGCAGTTTGGAGTATAATTCACCCCTCCACTTT. It is translated as CASSLEYNSPLHF.

This chain connects TRBV30 to TRBJ1-2; the match to TRBD1 covers 8 bases. Trimming cost V 1 base and J 4 bases; bases outside gene matches: 5. CDR1 is GTSNPN and CDR2 is SVGIG in the germline V gene (reference sequence). CDR3 size: 14 residues. The CDR3 reads CAWSATGATYGYTF. Here the CDR3 DNA reads TGTGCCTGGAGTGCGACAGGGGCTACCTATGGCTACACCTTC.

V and J are TRBV2 and TRBJ2-5; 9 nucleotides match TRBD2. V lost 6 bases to trimming and J lost 2 bases; unmatched junction nucleotides: 4. The CDR3 covers 14 residues. Germline V lookup: CDR1 SNHLY, CDR2 FYNNEI. The CDR3 DNA is TGTGCCAGCAGCCTTCTAGCGGGACAAGAGACCCAGTACTTC. This translates into CASSLLAGQETQYF.

V gene TRBV30 combines with J gene TRBJ1-5; D possibly corresponds to TRBD1 (6 bases). V was trimmed by 0 bases and J by 7 bases, leaving 13 bases between them. Germline lookup yields CDR1 GTSNPN and CDR2 SVGIG (reference sequence). The CDR3 spans 14 residues. The CDR3 spells CAWSVGGVRQPQHF. The CDR3 region has the DNA TGTGCCTGGAGTGTAGGGGGTGTAAGGCAGCCCCAGCATTTT.

V is TRBV15 and J is TRBJ1-2, with a tentative D call TRBD1 (5 bases). Germline CDR1 is LNHNV and CDR2 is YYDKDF (reference sequence). This CDR3 spans 14 amino acids. V was pared by 4 bases and J by 8 bases, with 17 bases between. The CDR3 DNA reads as TGTGCCACCAGCACTCCCACGGGGGAATGGGGCTACACCTTC. Protein sequence: CATSTPTGEWGYTF.

V gene TRBV11-2 combines with J gene TRBJ2-5; possible D gene TRBD2, 6 bases. Trimming removed 5 bases at V and 5 bases at J, with 24 bases between. The CDR3 covers 17 residues. Per the germline V gene, CDR1 is SGHAT and CDR2 is FQNNGV. The DNA of the CDR3 is TGTGCCAGCAGCCGTAATACCGGGACGCCCGCGGGGGAGACCCAGTACTTC. Its protein product is CASSRNTGTPAGETQYF.

CDR3 DNA sequence: TGTGCCAGTATAGGGCAGGGGAACACTGAAGCTTTCTTT. Translation gives CASIGQGNTEAFF. The V call is TRBV19, the J call TRBJ1-1; the D gene is possibly TRBD1 (5 bases). CDR3 size: 13 residues. Between the trimmed V and J ends, which lost 7 bases and 1 base, there was a span of 10 bases. CDR1 and CDR2 from the germline V gene are LNHDA and SQIVND (reference sequence).

Comment on this clone: It may be a read error: a sequence one base away is much more abundant. Other nucleotide sequences from this sample produce the same CDR3. This sequence joins TRBV28 and TRBJ1-5, with D perhaps TRBD1 (6 bases). Germline V CDR1 and CDR2: MDHEN, SYDVKM. The V gene lost 2 bases and the J gene lost 2 bases, with 7 bases spanning the gap. CDR3 length: 14 residues. The DNA for the CDR3 is TGTGCCAGCAGTTTAGGGGGCGGCAATCAGCCCCAGCATTTT. Translating gives CASSLGGGNQPQHF.

This sequence joins TRBV19 and TRBJ2-3, with 8 bases lining up with TRBD1. V was clipped by 3 bases and J by 4 bases; unmatched bases: 9. The CDR3 contains 16 residues. Germline values: CDR1 LNHDA, CDR2 SQIVND (reference sequence). The CDR3 bases are TGTGCCAGTAGTATCTTAGGAGACAGGGGCGCAGATACGCAGTATTTT. Protein sequence: CASSILGDRGADTQYF.

The gene calls are TRBV7-9 and TRBJ1-6, with D perhaps TRBD1 (5 bases). Per germline, CDR1 SEHNR and CDR2 FQNEAQ (reference sequence). Between the trimmed V and J ends, which lost 5 bases and 9 bases, there was a span of 17 bases. The CDR3 runs to 15 residues. The CDR3 spells CASSGGSSGFSPLHF. The CDR3 bases are TGTGCCAGCAGCGGAGGGTCGTCAGGGTTTTCACCCCTCCACTTT.

This clone turned up a few times. The V gene is TRBV15, the J gene TRBJ1-5; 10 bases line up with TRBD1. Germline-derived CDR1 and CDR2 are LNHNV and YYDKDF (reference sequence). The CDR3 length is 14 residues. V shed 8 bases and J 8 bases; nucleotides not matched to a gene: 9. The CDR3 DNA sequence: TGTGCCACCCTCCGGGACAGGGGAGGAGAGCCCCAGCATTTT. It is translated as CATLRDRGGEPQHF. The variable domain in full, with the rest retrieved from reference TRBV15 and TRBJ1-5, is DAMVIQNPRYQVTQFGKPVTLSCSQTLNHNVMYWYQQKSSQAPKLLFHYYDKDFNNEADTPDNFQSRRPNTSFCFLDIRSPGLGDTAMYLCATLRDRGGEPQHFGDGTRLSIL.

The chain is built from TRBV28 and TRBJ2-1; tentatively, D is TRBD1 (5 bases). Trimming pared 6 bases from V and 5 bases from J, leaving 11 bases between. This CDR3 spans 13 amino acids. Per germline, CDR1 MDHEN and CDR2 SYDVKM. Here the CDR3 reads CASSRDSHNEQFF. For the CDR3, the DNA is TGTGCCAGCAGCCGTGACAGCCACAATGAGCAGTTCTTC. The complete variable domain, with remaining parts taken from reference TRBV28 and TRBJ2-1, reads DVKVTQSSRYLVKRTGEKVFLECVQDMDHENMFWYRQDPGLGLRLIYFSYDVKMKEKGDIPEGYSVSREKKERFSLILESASTNQTSMYLCASSRDSHNEQFFGPGTRLTVL.

The chain links TRBV29-1 to TRBJ1-2, with D possibly TRBD1 on 6 matching bases. V lost 4 bases, J lost 7 bases, and 13 bases lay in between. This CDR3 region has 12 residues. Germline V gene sequence: CDR1 SQVTM, CDR2 ANQGSEA. The CDR3 here is CSVARPRGGYTF. DNA for the CDR3: TGCAGCGTTGCACGGCCCAGGGGTGGCTACACCTTC.